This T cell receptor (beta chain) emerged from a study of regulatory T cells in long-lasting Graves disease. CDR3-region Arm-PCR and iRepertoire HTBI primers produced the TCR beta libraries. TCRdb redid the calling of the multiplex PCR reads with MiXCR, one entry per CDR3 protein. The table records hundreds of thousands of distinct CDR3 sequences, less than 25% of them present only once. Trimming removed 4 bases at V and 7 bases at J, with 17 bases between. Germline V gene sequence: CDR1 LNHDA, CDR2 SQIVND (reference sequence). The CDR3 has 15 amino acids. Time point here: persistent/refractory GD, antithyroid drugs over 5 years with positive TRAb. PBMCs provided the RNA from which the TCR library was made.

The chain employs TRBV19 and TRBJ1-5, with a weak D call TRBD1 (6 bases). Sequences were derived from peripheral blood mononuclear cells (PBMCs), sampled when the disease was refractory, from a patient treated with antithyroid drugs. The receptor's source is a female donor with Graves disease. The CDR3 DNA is TGTGCCAGTAGTAAGGACAGCGAGCCGTACCAGCCCCAGCATTTT. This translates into CASSKDSEPYQPQHF.